This T cell receptor (beta chain) came from a study of blood T cell repertoires in COVID-19 (dated by TCRdb to about 2020). Regarding the research as a whole: Samples from collaborators originated in the United States, Italy and Spain and spanned both the acute and convalescent phases of COVID-19. Deeply sampled blood TCRbeta repertoires from subjects exposed to, actively infected with, or recovered from COVID-19 were included in the dataset. The samples were drawn from two sources: the first 160 participants of the ongoing ImmuneRACE study, and approximately 1,300 subjects contributed by 6 global collaborators. The repertoires were released in a freely available public database meant as a resource for research on the immune response to SARS-CoV-2. The material from the prospective study consisted of cDNA or gDNA derived from T cells, B-cell-depleted T cells, or PBMCs. Nearly every sample came with metadata listing a de-identified subject ID, COVID-19 status, age in years and sex. Where available, HLA class I and class II types were obtained from metadata supplied by the sample provider rather than from assay-based typing. Beyond this particular receptor, the publication reports: The quantity of clinical and demographic metadata differed by source and by participant and was supplied without curation.

At one collaborating source in Seattle, patients were enrolled during active infection and were followed longitudinally through the course of disease. The collaborating institutions used their own protocols to collect whole blood in K2EDTA tubes. Collaborator samples were shipped for TCRbeta analysis as frozen whole blood, isolated PBMCs, or DNA extracted from either sample type. TCRbeta CDR3 regions were amplified from genomic DNA by means of the immunoSEQ Assay, a bias-controlled multiplex PCR. The paper's processing steps were these. The number of nucleated cells in each sample was estimated by amplification of reference gene primers within the assay. To quantify the absolute abundance of each unique TCRbeta CDR3 rearrangement, sequence reads were collapsed and filtered. For each sample, productive Simpson clonality was calculated as the square root of Simpson's diversity index across productive rearrangements. TCRdb carries this immuneACCESS record with in-frame sequences only. Its versions omit some clonotypes, under half of them owing to an unresolved V gene in the studies checked, with the rest unexplained. V, J and clone size reflect that table, while D and trimming were determined from the DNA. The sample has fewer than 300,000 clones on record, 80% to 95% of them singletons. Around 2.2% of the sample goes to the ten largest clones.

Regarding this clone: It lacks a known antigen. One base away there is no much larger clone; base qualities are not given.

CDR1 MNHEY and CDR2 SMNVEV were looked up in the germline V gene (reference sequence). The junction shows trimming of 2 bases on V and 4 bases on J, plus 12 bases between the germline ends. Taken from cysteine to phenylalanine, the CDR3 has 14 residues. Only the CDR3 part of the read is kept: 42 bases, read in frame from the first base. The rearrangement joined TRBV27 to TRBJ2-7; a weak D assignment points to TRBD2 (5 bases agree). The sample comprised peripheral blood. This clonotype was sampled from a woman in her 30s with COVID-19, enrolled during active disease. DNA sequence: TGTGCCAGCAGTTTAAAACTTGCGGGTTACGAGCAGTACTTC. Its amino acids are CASSLKLAGYEQYF.